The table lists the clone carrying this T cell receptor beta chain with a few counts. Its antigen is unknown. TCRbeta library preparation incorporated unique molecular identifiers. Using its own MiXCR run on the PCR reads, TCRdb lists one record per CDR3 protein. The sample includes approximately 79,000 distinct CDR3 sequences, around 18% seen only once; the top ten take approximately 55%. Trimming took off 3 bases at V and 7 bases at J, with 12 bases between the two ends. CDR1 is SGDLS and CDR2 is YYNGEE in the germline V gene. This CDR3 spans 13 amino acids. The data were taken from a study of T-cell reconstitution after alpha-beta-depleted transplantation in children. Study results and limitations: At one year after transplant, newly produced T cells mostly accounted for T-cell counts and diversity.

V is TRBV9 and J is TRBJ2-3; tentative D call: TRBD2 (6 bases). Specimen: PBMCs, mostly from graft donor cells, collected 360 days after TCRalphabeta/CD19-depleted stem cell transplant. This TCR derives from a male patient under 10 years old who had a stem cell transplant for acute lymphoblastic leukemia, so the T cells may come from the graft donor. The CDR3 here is CASSAIRENTQYF. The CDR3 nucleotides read TGTGCCAGCAGCGCCATTCGGGAGAATACGCAGTATTTT.